The clone carrying this T cell receptor beta chain has more than one count but fewer than ten. The antigen remains undetermined. The data derive from a study of beta chain features in type 1 diabetes. Findings and caveats of the study: Moderate yet significant TCRB CDR3 shortening was seen in Type 1 diabetes patients in all four CD4+ subsets.

Every bit of the isolated RNA underwent reverse transcription, so sequencing read expressed TCRB transcripts. Here immunoSEQ multiplex PCR was the method, and the copy in TCRdb shows in-frame clones only, minus some. The data contain roughly 41,000 clones, 49% of them seen just once; the ten biggest clones take up more than 0.6%. The CDR3 extends over 14 amino acids. Germline V gives CDR1 MNHEY, CDR2 SVGAGI. Trimming cost V 5 bases and J 2 bases, with 13 bases left between them. The source of this sequence is a woman aged 18-29 years in good health. The J gene is TRBJ2-7, the V gene TRBV6-5; TRBD2 is a possible D gene (6 bases). Sequenced sample: central memory CD4+ T cells from blood. The CDR3 nucleotides are TGTGCCAGCAGTGAAATGGGACTGACCTACGAGCAGTACTTC. Translating gives CASSEMGLTYEQYF.